The 21 T cell receptor beta chains given below trace back to one sample, sequenced in a study of immune evolution from preneoplasia to lung adenocarcinoma. Produced via immunoSEQ multiplex PCR; TCRdb's table is partial and in-frame only. The repertoire consists of 5,000 to 6,500 clones, with over 65% occurring once and the leading ten covering 3% to 4%. The sequenced material came from FFPE adjacent normal lung tissue. The receptors here all came from a person in their 70s with lung adenocarcinoma.

The chain has TRBV20-1 and TRBJ1-3; 7 positions match TRBD1. In germline, CDR1 is DFQATT, CDR2 SNEGSKA (reference sequence). This CDR3 has 11 residues. The V segment lost 6 bases and the J segment 10 bases; nucleotides outside the gene matches: 6. This chain's CDR3 is CSARQGETIYF. The CDR3 DNA sequence: TGCAGTGCGAGACAGGGTGAGACCATATATTTT.

The chain recombines TRBV21-1 with TRBJ1-5. TRBV21-1 is a known pseudogene. The CDR3 is made up of 16 amino acids. The CDR3: CASSKKLVREGQPQHF. DNA of the CDR3: TGTGCCAGCAGCAAAAAATTGGTAAGGGAAGGTCAGCCCCAGCATTTT.

The chain has TRBV7-6 and TRBJ2-5; TRBD1 aligns across 8 bases. The CDR3 has 15 residues. CDR1 is SGHVS and CDR2 is FNYEAQ in the germline V gene. J gave up 5 bases and V 3 bases, and 8 bases lay outside the gene matches. For the CDR3, the DNA is TGTGCCAGCAGCTTCCGGACAGGGTTTGAGGAGACCCAGTACTTC. Encoded protein: CASSFRTGFEETQYF.

The V gene is TRBV28, the J gene TRBJ1-4; tentatively, D is TRBD1 (6 bases). Germline V lookup: CDR1 MDHEN, CDR2 SYDVKM. The CDR3 has 14 amino acids. Between the trimmed V and J ends, which lost 4 bases and 8 bases, there was a span of 14 bases. The CDR3 reads CASSYTGWEEKLFF. CDR3 in DNA: TGTGCCAGCAGTTATACAGGGTGGGAAGAAAAACTGTTTTTT.

V and J are TRBV6-5 and TRBJ2-1; D gene uncertain. Germline CDR1 reads MNHEY; CDR2 reads SVGAGI. The CDR3 is 15 amino acids. V shed 5 bases and J shed 0 bases, with 11 bases lying between them. This CDR3 reads CASSLRSLSYNEQFF. The CDR3 DNA sequence: TGTGCCAGCAGTCTCAGATCCCTCTCCTACAATGAGCAGTTCTTC.

The genes are TRBV28 and TRBJ2-3, with no clear D. CDR3 size: 12 residues. V was cut by 4 bases and J by 6 bases, with 8 bases left in between. Germline-derived CDR1 and CDR2 are MDHEN and SYDVKM. CDR3 bases: TGTGCCAGCAGTTATCTGGGGGATACGCAGTATTTT. This translates into CASSYLGDTQYF.

The sample holds one count of this clone. This chain links TRBV19 with TRBJ2-3; 9 nucleotides align to TRBD1. The J segment lost 4 bases and the V segment lost 5 bases, leaving 7 bases of the junction unmatched. The CDR3 loop spans 15 amino acids. The germline CDR1 and CDR2 sequences are LNHDA and SQIVND (reference sequence). The CDR3 region is CASSGGQGISDTQYF. The CDR3 DNA reads TGTGCCAGTAGTGGAGGACAGGGGATTTCAGATACGCAGTATTTT.

V is TRBV29-1 and J is TRBJ2-7; TRBD2 agrees at 7 bases. Germline V gene data show CDR1 as SQVTM and CDR2 as ANQGSEA. With V trimmed by 5 bases and J by 3 bases, 7 bases remained unmatched. CDR3 length: 13 amino acids. The CDR3: CSVQAGRGYEQYF. The CDR3 coding sequence is TGCAGCGTTCAAGCGGGGAGAGGCTACGAGCAGTACTTC.

In DNA, the CDR3 is TGTGCCAGCACCAGATCTGGGGCTTACGAGCAGTACTTC. It codes for CASTRSGAYEQYF. The rearrangement links TRBV6-5 to TRBJ2-7; a weak D match, TRBD1 (5 bases). Trimming took off 7 bases at V and 4 bases at J, with 14 bases between the two ends. The CDR3 covers 13 residues. CDR1 and CDR2 from the germline V gene are MNHEY and SVGAGI.

The gene calls are TRBV6-5 and TRBJ1-6, with 8 bases that match TRBD1. CDR3 length: 16 amino acids. Germline CDR1 and CDR2: MNHEY and SVGAGI. The junction had 6 bases not matched to a gene; V was cut back by 0 bases and J by 8 bases. The CDR3 DNA reads as TGTGCCAGCAGTTACTCCAGGGGGCGCCTAGATTCACCCCTCCACTTT. It is translated as CASSYSRGRLDSPLHF.

V and J are TRBV11-2 and TRBJ1-5; no clear D. CDR1 and CDR2 from the germline V gene are SGHAT and FQNNGV. Trimming cost V 1 base and J 3 bases, with 7 bases left between them. The CDR3 extends over 14 amino acids. DNA for the CDR3: TGTGCCAGCAGCTTAGGTACCCTCAATCAGCCCCAGCATTTT. This sequence encodes CASSLGTLNQPQHF. Drawing the rest from reference TRBV11-2 and TRBJ1-5, the complete variable domain is EAGVAQSPRYKIIEKRQSVAFWCNPISGHATLYWYQQILGQGPKLLIQFQNNGVVDDSQLPKDRFSAERLKGVDSTLKIQPAKLEDSAVYLCASSLGTLNQPQHFGDGTRLSIL.

V and J are TRBV9 and TRBJ2-3; a weak D match, TRBD1 (6 bases). With 0 bases removed from V and 6 bases from J, the gap between germline ends came to 17 bases. Per germline, CDR1 SGDLS and CDR2 YYNGEE. This CDR3 has 16 amino acids. In nucleotides, the CDR3 is TGTGCCAGCAGCGTAGGGGGGCAGGGGAGAGGGGATACGCAGTATTTT. Protein product: CASSVGGQGRGDTQYF.

On this clone itself: At one boundary the junction diverges from the germline segment, which might be a read error. The CDR3 coding sequence is TGTGCTAGCAGCTTCGGATCCCAAGAGACCCAGTACTTC. This translates into CASSFGSQETQYF. The rearrangement uses TRBV7-7 and TRBJ2-5, with D unclear. Germline V gene lookup returns CDR1 SSHAT and CDR2 FNYEAQ (reference sequence). The CDR3 is 13 amino acids.

The gene calls are TRBV5-1 and TRBJ1-4; 7 bases fit TRBD1. The CDR3 has 14 amino acids. V shed 6 bases and J 5 bases; nucleotides not matched to a gene: 7. The V gene's germline CDR1 is SGHRS and CDR2 YFSETQ. CDR3 protein: CASTRGGSNEKLFF. As DNA, the CDR3 is TGCGCCAGCACCAGGGGGGGGTCAAATGAAAAACTGTTTTTT.

The chain links TRBV7-9 to TRBJ2-3; 10 bases fit TRBD2. The junction had 5 bases not matched to a gene; V was cut back by 3 bases and J by 2 bases. Germline lookup yields CDR1 SEHNR and CDR2 FQNEAQ (reference sequence). The CDR3 is 16 residues long. The CDR3 protein is CASSLHSGGATDTQYF. The CDR3 DNA reads as TGTGCCAGCAGCTTGCACAGCGGGGGGGCCACAGATACGCAGTATTTT.

This rearrangement joins TRBV7-6 to TRBJ1-6, with 8 bases aligning to TRBD1. This CDR3 has 16 amino acids. The V segment lost 7 bases and the J segment 7 bases; nucleotides outside the gene matches: 12. Per germline, CDR1 SGHVS and CDR2 FNYEAQ. The DNA for the CDR3 is TGTGCCAGCACTAACTCGGGGACAGGCGACAATTCACCCCTCCACTTT. Its translation is CASTNSGTGDNSPLHF.

V usage is TRBV7-8 and J usage is TRBJ1-6; D might be TRBD1 (6 bases). The CDR3 loop spans 19 amino acids. Trimming took 2 bases from V and 10 from J, leaving 27 bases between them. Germline V CDR1 and CDR2: SGHVS, FQNEAQ. CDR3 sequence: CASSLKAPLGAASGSPLHF. DNA of the CDR3: TGTGCCAGCAGCTTAAAGGCTCCACTGGGGGCCGCCTCGGGGTCACCCCTCCACTTT.

This chain uses TRBV20-1 with TRBJ2-1; D could derive from TRBD1 or TRBD2 (5 bases each). V was clipped by 5 bases and J by 15 bases, with 17 bases between them. The CDR3 totals 11 residues. Germline assignment: CDR1 DFQATT and CDR2 SNEGSKA (reference sequence). The CDR3 spells CSASPGGSPFF. CDR3 coding DNA: TGCAGTGCTTCCCCTGGGGGTAGCCCGTTCTTC.

This chain connects TRBV19 to TRBJ1-1; D may be TRBD1 (6 bases). The CDR3 totals 15 residues. V lost 7 bases and J lost 0, with 15 bases in between. Germline-derived CDR1 and CDR2 are LNHDA and SQIVND (reference sequence). The CDR3 here is CASKAGEIMNTEAFF. In DNA form, the CDR3 reads TGTGCCAGTAAAGCAGGGGAAATCATGAACACTGAAGCTTTCTTT.

The chain uses TRBV19 and TRBJ2-5, with D perhaps given as TRBD1 or TRBD2 (6 bases each). Germline CDR1 is LNHDA and CDR2 is SQIVND (reference sequence). The CDR3 totals 14 residues. The V end was cut by 6 bases, the J end by 5 bases, with 16 bases between. CDR3 region: CASRNRERGETQYF. The CDR3 DNA is TGTGCCAGTAGGAACCGGGAGAGGGGGGAGACCCAGTACTTC.

This clone was recorded once. This rearrangement joins TRBV7-2 to TRBJ2-7; 12 nucleotides line up with TRBD2. Germline V lookup: CDR1 SGHTA, CDR2 FQGNSA. This CDR3 region has 14 residues. With V trimmed by 5 bases and J by 2 bases, 1 base remained unmatched. The CDR3 nucleotides read TGTGCCAGCAGCCGACTAGCGGGAGCCTACGAGCAGTACTTC. As protein: CASSRLAGAYEQYF.